This T cell receptor beta chain stems from a study of blood T cell repertoires in COVID-19. This CDR3 is built from 15 residues. Trimming removed 0 bases from V and 5 bases from J, with 16 bases in between. CDR1 is GTSNPN, CDR2 SVGIG, per germline (reference sequence). Measured with immunoSEQ multiplex PCR; TCRdb has only the in-frame clones, and not every one. The sample lists 35,000 to 50,000 clones, about 85% seen once, with roughly an eighth in the top ten. This sequence originates from a human donor in a cohort sampled during active COVID-19. This chain links TRBV30 with TRBJ2-5; possible D gene TRBD1, 5 bases. Sequenced: peripheral blood. The CDR3 is CAWSVMGRARETQYF. CDR3 sequence (DNA): TGTGCCTGGAGTGTAATGGGCAGGGCTCGGGAGACCCAGTACTTC. Based on the CDR3 plus reference TRBV30 and TRBJ2-5, the full variable domain is SQTIHQWPATLVQPVGSPLSLECTVEGTSNPNLYWYRQAAGRGLQLLFYSVGIGQISSEVPQNLSASRPQDRQFILSSKKLLLSDSGFYLCAWSVMGRARETQYFGPGTRLLVL.